This T cell receptor (beta chain) was identified in a study of OX40 agonist ivuxolimab in advanced cancers. Study at large: The mean age was approximately 60 years, ranging from 23 to 79, with 65% to 85% of participants male.

Study-wide results and limits: With doses of 0.1-3.0 mg/kg, partial responders showed among the lowest clonal expansion.

Germline V gene data show CDR1 as LNHNV and CDR2 as YYDKDF (reference sequence). The CDR3 length is 17 residues. V lost 0 bases to trimming and J lost 7 bases, with 19 bases between them. Generated by immunoSEQ multiplex PCR, the TCRdb table keeps only in-frame clones and is missing some. The sample carries about 46,000 clones, 91% recorded once. On this clone itself: Antigen specificity is unknown.

The rearrangement uses TRBV15 and TRBJ1-5; weak D call: TRBD1 (6 bases). The source is an adult with an advanced solid tumor such as melanoma, head and neck, liver or kidney cancer. This specimen consisted of CD4+ or CD8+ T cells sorted from blood, obtained in a trial of the OX40 agonist ivuxolimab. Written as DNA, the CDR3 is TGTGCCACCAGCAGAGATACGGCCAGGGGAAGGTGGCAGCCCCAGCATTTT. As protein: CATSRDTARGRWQPQHF.